At least ten counts were recorded for the clone carrying this TCR beta chain. In TCRdb, the 5' RACE reads were re-called with MiXCR into one record per CDR3 protein. The data hold approximately 100,000 distinct CDR3 sequences, with roughly 3.2% observed a single time. This record belongs to a study of neurological immune-mediated disorders. The CDR3 spans 17 residues. The germline V gene has CDR1 KGHSH and CDR2 LQKENI. Trimming removed 6 bases from V and 5 bases from J; junction bases left unmatched: 17. The origin of this receptor is a woman aged 45-60 years with multiple sclerosis. Source material: PBMCs. The chain recombines TRBV18 with TRBJ2-5, with 8 bases that match TRBD2. The CDR3 loop is CASSPPSGGAVGETQYF. In nucleotides, the CDR3 is TGTGCCAGCTCCCCGCCATCCGGGGGGGCCGTGGGTGAGACCCAGTACTTC.